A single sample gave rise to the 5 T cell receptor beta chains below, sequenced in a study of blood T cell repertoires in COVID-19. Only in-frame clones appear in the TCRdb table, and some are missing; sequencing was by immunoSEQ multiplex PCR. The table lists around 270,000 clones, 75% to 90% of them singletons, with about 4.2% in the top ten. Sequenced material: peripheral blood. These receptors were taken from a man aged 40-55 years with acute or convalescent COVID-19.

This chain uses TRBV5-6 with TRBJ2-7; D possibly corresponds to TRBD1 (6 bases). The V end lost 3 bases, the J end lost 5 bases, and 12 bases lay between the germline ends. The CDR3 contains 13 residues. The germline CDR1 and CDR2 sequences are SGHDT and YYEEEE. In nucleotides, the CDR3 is TGTGCCAGCAGCTATAACAGGGTCCACGAGCAGTACTTC. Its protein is CASSYNRVHEQYF.

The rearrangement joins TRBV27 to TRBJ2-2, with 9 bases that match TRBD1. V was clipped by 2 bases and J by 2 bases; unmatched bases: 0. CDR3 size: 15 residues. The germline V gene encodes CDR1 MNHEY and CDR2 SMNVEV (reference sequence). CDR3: CASSLTGGNTGELFF. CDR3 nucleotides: TGTGCCAGCAGTTTAACAGGGGGCAACACCGGGGAGCTGTTTTTT.

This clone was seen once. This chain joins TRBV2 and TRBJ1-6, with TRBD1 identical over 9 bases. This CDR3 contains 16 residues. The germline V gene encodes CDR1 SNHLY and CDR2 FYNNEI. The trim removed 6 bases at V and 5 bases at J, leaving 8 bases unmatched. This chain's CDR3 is CASSDDRGGNNSPLHF. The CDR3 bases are TGTGCCAGCAGCGATGACAGGGGGGGAAATAATTCACCCCTCCACTTT.

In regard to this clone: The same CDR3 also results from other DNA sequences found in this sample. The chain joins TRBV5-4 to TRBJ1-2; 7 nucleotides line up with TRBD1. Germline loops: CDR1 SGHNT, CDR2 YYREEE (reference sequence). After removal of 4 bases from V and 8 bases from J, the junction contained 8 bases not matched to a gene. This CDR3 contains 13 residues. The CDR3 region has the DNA TGTGCCAGCAGCCCAGACAGGGACCGCGGCTACACCTTC. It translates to CASSPDRDRGYTF.

CDR3 loop: CASSGRLAGGTNEQYF. The CDR3 DNA is TGCGCCAGCAGCGGAAGACTAGCGGGGGGTACCAACGAGCAGTACTTC. V is TRBV5-1 and J is TRBJ2-7; 13 bases align to TRBD2. The trim removed 4 bases at V and 5 bases at J, leaving 9 bases unmatched. The germline gives CDR1 SGHRS, CDR2 YFSETQ. This CDR3 has 16 residues.